This T cell receptor (beta chain) originates from a study of blood T cell repertoires in COVID-19. The repertoire was sequenced with immunoSEQ multiplex PCR; TCRdb's copy has only in-frame clones and lacks some. There are fewer than 400,000 clones in the sample; 70% to 90% occur only once, and 3% lies in the top ten. J was trimmed by 6 bases and V by 8 bases; bases with no gene match: 15. The CDR3 loop spans 16 amino acids. Germline V lookup: CDR1 MDHEN, CDR2 SYDVKM. The sequencing sample was made of peripheral blood. V and J are TRBV28 and TRBJ1-2; TRBD1 aligns across 10 bases. This receptor was identified in a human donor in a cohort sampled during active COVID-19. CDR3 sequence: CASVREGDRGSDGYTF. The CDR3 nucleotides read TGTGCCAGCGTTCGAGAGGGGGACAGGGGATCGGATGGCTACACCTTC.